These 4 T cell receptor beta chains share one sample of origin, sequenced in a study of T-cell memory formation after mild COVID-19 (dated by TCRdb to the early 2020s). Libraries came from 5' RACE. The sample was run on an Illumina NovaSeq 6000. TCRdb handled the public reads itself, with Q25 trimming in fastp and clone calling in MiXCR, and kept productive beta chains. Merged by CDR3 protein, the rows form single entries marked with the most common genes and DNA. The sample profile shows about 320,000 distinct CDR3 sequences; 14% of them were found once. 21% of the sample goes to the ten largest clones. Material: PBMCs or a T cell subset sorted from them (not recorded which). These receptors originate from a man aged 18 to 29 who had mild COVID-19 (a few samples of this study predate the infection). The sample titles of this study are shuffled in the database, so cell type and time point are left out; the donor was told from shared clones.

This clonotype was counted between two and nine times. The chain joins TRBV7-2 to TRBJ1-5; TRBD1 matches 7 bases. Trimming at V came to 5 bases and at J to 7 bases, leaving 11 bases not matched to a gene. The CDR3 extends over 15 amino acids. The germline gives CDR1 SGHTA, CDR2 FQGNSA. The CDR3: CASSPTDRARQPQHF. As DNA, the CDR3 is TGTGCCAGCAGCCCAACTGACAGGGCCCGACAGCCCCAGCATTTT. The variable domain in full, with the rest retrieved from reference TRBV7-2 and TRBJ1-5, is GAGVSQSPSNKVTEKGKDVELRCDPISGHTALYWYRQSLGQGLEFLIYFQGNSAPDKSGLPSDRFSAERTGGSVSTLTIQRTQQEDSAVYLCASSPTDRARQPQHFGDGTRLSIL.

This chain uses TRBV9 with TRBJ2-3; D possibly matches TRBD1 or TRBD2 (7 bases each). This CDR3 has 16 residues. Germline values: CDR1 SGDLS, CDR2 YYNGEE. V was shortened by 5 bases and J by 3 bases, with 19 bases between the two germline ends. CDR3 sequence reads: CASSARGEGATDTQYF. In nucleotides, the CDR3 is TGTGCCAGCAGTGCAAGGGGGGAGGGGGCAACAGATACGCAGTATTTT.

This chain links TRBV6-2 or TRBV6-3 with TRBJ2-7; 8 positions agree with TRBD2. CDR3 length: 14 residues. V lost 4 bases and J lost 5; bases outside the gene matches: 7. Per germline, CDR1 MNHEY and CDR2 SVGEGT. The CDR3 reads CASSFSGGPHEQYF. The CDR3, as DNA: TGTGCCAGCAGTTTCAGCGGGGGTCCGCACGAGCAGTACTTC.

The chain combines TRBV4-3 with TRBJ2-3, with 10 bases that match TRBD2. The junction had 5 bases not matched to a gene; V was cut back by 2 bases and J by 6 bases. CDR3 length equals 15 residues. Germline V gives CDR1 LGHNA, CDR2 YSLEER. The CDR3 coding sequence is TGCGCCAGCAGCCAAAGTAGCGGGGGGAGCGATACGCAGTATTTT. Translating gives CASSQSSGGSDTQYF.